These 3 T cell receptor beta chains share one sample of origin, sequenced in a study of blood T cells in healthy people across ages. A second PCR of 7 to 11 cycles used a sample-barcoded 5' primer and a J-beta primer mix. TCRdb reanalysed the 5' RACE reads using MiXCR and keeps one entry per CDR3 protein. The data show over 700,000 distinct CDR3 sequences, around 25% seen once. The same data also went into a second study, on T cells of mothers and their children.

Sequenced: blood. Every receptor here comes from a boy between 5 and 17 years old in good health.

Only a few counts were recorded for this clonotype. The chain combines TRBV7-2 with TRBJ2-5; D gene uncertain. The DNA end favors TRBJ2-7, so the J call may be wrong. The germline V gene has CDR1 SGHTA and CDR2 FQGNSA. The length of the CDR3 is 15 residues. The CDR3 loop is CASSFYSAGTYEQYF. CDR3 bases: TGTGCCAGCAGCTTCTACTCGGCAGGAACCTACGAGCAGTACTTC.

This sequence joins TRBV6-1 and TRBJ2-1; TRBD2 is a possible D gene (6 bases). This CDR3 has 15 residues. From germline, CDR1 is MNHNS and CDR2 SASEGT. Trimming shortened V by 6 bases and J by 5 bases, and 17 bases separated the two germline ends. The CDR3 sequence is CASRRGTEVDNEQFF. The CDR3 DNA is TGTGCCAGCAGGCGGGGAACAGAGGTCGACAATGAGCAGTTCTTC.

The chain uses TRBV19 and TRBJ2-1; 9 bases are shared with TRBD1. TRBJ2-7 explains the end of the DNA better; the J call may be wrong. Germline CDR1 reads LNHDA; CDR2 reads SQIVND (reference sequence). CDR3 length: 14 residues. The CDR3 here is CASSTGTGLYEQYF. CDR3 nucleotide sequence: TGTGCCAGTAGTACGGGGACAGGGCTCTACGAGCAGTACTTC.